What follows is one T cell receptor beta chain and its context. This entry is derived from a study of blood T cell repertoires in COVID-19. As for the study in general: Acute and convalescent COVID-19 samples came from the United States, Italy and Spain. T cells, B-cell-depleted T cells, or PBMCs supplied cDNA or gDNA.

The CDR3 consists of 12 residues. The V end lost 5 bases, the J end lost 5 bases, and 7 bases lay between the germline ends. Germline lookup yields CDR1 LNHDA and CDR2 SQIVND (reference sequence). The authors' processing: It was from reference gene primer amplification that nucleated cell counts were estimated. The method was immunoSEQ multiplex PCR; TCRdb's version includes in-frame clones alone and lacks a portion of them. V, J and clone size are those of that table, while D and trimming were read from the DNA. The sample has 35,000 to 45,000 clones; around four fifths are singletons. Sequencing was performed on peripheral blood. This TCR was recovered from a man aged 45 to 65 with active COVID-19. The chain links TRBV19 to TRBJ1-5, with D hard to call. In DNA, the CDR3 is TGTGCCAGTAGTGACACTTATCAGCCCCAGCATTTT. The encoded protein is CASSDTYQPQHF.